This TCR beta chain originates from a study of blood T cell repertoires in COVID-19. Looking at the study overall: The cDNA or gDNA used as material had been derived from T cells, B-cell-depleted T cells, or PBMCs.

The V gene's germline CDR1 is SGHNT and CDR2 YYREEE (reference sequence). Germline trimming cut 6 bases from V and 6 bases from J; bases unmatched to any gene: 6. This CDR3 comprises 13 residues. Assay used: immunoSEQ multiplex PCR; TCRdb lists only in-frame clones, some missing. The sample gives some 170,000 clones, 77% of which show up once; around 2.8% is in the top ten. The receptor was isolated from a man in his sixties or seventies with acute or convalescent COVID-19. This sequence joins TRBV5-4 and TRBJ1-2; 9 bases match TRBD1. The sample taken for sequencing was peripheral blood. CDR3 DNA sequence: TGTGCCAGCAAAAAACAGGGGGCGGATGGCTACACCTTC. Its translation is CASKKQGADGYTF. The full variable domain, completed using reference TRBV5-4 and TRBJ1-2, is ETGVTQSPTHLIKTRGQQVTLRCSSQSGHNTVSWYQQALGQGPQFIFQYYREEENGRGNFPPRFSGLQFPNYSSELNVNALELDDSALYLCASKKQGADGYTFGSGTRLTVV.